This TCR beta chain was sequenced during a study of blood T cell repertoires in COVID-19. The table came from immunoSEQ multiplex PCR; TCRdb's copy has only in-frame clones and leaves some out. The table has around 300,000 clones, around nine tenths seen once. V was cut by 1 base and J by 0 bases, with 8 bases left in between. The CDR3 contains 16 residues. Germline CDR1 reads SGHRS; CDR2 reads YFSETQ. The chain employs TRBV5-1 and TRBJ1-6, with D perhaps matching TRBD1 (5 bases). The TCR was taken from a woman aged 50 to 60 with active or convalescent COVID-19. The sequenced sample consisted of peripheral blood. The CDR3 DNA is TGCGCCAGCAGCTTGCGGGGGAGCTCCTATAATTCACCCCTCCACTTT. Translating gives CASSLRGSSYNSPLHF.